The next 4 T cell receptor beta chains were all read from a single sample in a study of control samples from healthy donors and cancer patients. Repertoires were generated with immunoSEQ multiplex PCR, while TCRdb's copy carries only in-frame clones and drops some. The sample shows approximately 94,000 clones, more than 85% of them seen only once. Input material: blood. The receptors originated from a woman between 50 and 59 years old in good health.

J is TRBJ2-3 and V is TRBV6-1; TRBD2 aligns across 10 bases. Germline CDR1 reads MNHNS; CDR2 reads SASEGT. J was trimmed by 5 bases and V by 3 bases; bases with no gene match: 14. CDR3 length: 18 amino acids. CDR3 nucleotide sequence: TGTGCCAGCAGTGATCCCACGACTAGCGGGCATTGGGGAGATACGCAGTATTTT. Translating it yields CASSDPTTSGHWGDTQYF.

The rearrangement joins TRBV19 to TRBJ2-7; 10 positions agree with TRBD1. Germline V CDR1 and CDR2: LNHDA, SQIVND (reference sequence). Trimming at V came to 5 bases and at J to 0 bases, leaving 4 bases not matched to a gene. There are 15 residues in the CDR3. This CDR3 reads CASSSGTGASYEQYF. The CDR3 DNA reads TGTGCCAGTAGTTCCGGGACAGGGGCCTCCTACGAGCAGTACTTC.

This chain links TRBV5-1 with TRBJ1-2; a weak D match, TRBD1 (5 bases). This CDR3 is built from 16 residues. V shed 0 bases and J shed 4 bases, with 16 bases lying between them. CDR1 is SGHRS and CDR2 is YFSETQ in the germline V gene. CDR3 region: CASSLALEAGGYGYTF. CDR3 bases: TGCGCCAGCAGCTTGGCCTTGGAGGCCGGGGGCTATGGCTACACCTTC.

The chain links TRBV27 to TRBJ1-1; D is undetermined. The CDR3 loop spans 13 amino acids. The germline V and J ends were trimmed by 2 bases and 1 base, with 5 bases remaining between them. Per the germline V gene, CDR1 is MNHEY and CDR2 is SMNVEV (reference sequence). The CDR3 spells CASSLRGNTEAFF. CDR3 DNA: TGTGCCAGCAGTTTACGCGGGAACACTGAAGCTTTCTTT.